This TCR beta chain originates from a study of blood T cells in healthy people across ages. Study-wide points: More naive CD4+ cells and higher diversity were found in long-lived than in aged donors. Roughly linear declines in TCR beta diversity per million T cells occurred with age. Diversity was estimated from one million T cells, and these estimates were considered underestimates.

Primed by a sample-barcoded 5' primer and a J-beta primer mix, a second PCR proceeded for 7 to 11 cycles. TCRdb reprocessed the 5' RACE reads with MiXCR, giving one entry per CDR3 protein. The sample includes 1.5 million to 2 million distinct CDR3 sequences, 25% to 30% of them seen just once. With regard to this clonotype: Antigen: not known. Possible read error: a much larger clone is one base away. Given the absence of the conserved phenylalanine or tryptophan at the CDR3 end, a read error is likely.

Deletions cut 3 bases from V and 9 bases from J, with 12 bases between. The CDR3 totals 11 residues. Germline V CDR1 and CDR2: SQVTM, ANQGSEA. Donors each provided about 9.5 milliliters of peripheral blood. The sequenced material came from blood. This chain uses TRBV29-1 with TRBJ2-7; D may be TRBD1 or TRBD2 (5 bases each). The source is a woman aged 25 to 45 in good health. The CDR3 region has the DNA TGCAGCGTTGATTCGGGGCCTGGGCAGTACATC. Amino acid sequence: CSVDSGPGQYI.